The clone carrying this T cell receptor beta chain was counted between two and nine times. Its specificity is unknown. TCRdb used MiXCR to reprocess the 5' RACE reads, holding one entry per CDR3 protein. Of about 210,000 distinct CDR3 sequences in the sample, approximately 7.3% were seen once. The sample belongs to a study of CD8 T cells in ankylosing spondylitis. Per the germline V gene, CDR1 is WSHSY and CDR2 is SAAADI. V dropped 6 bases and J dropped 0 bases, with 11 bases sitting between them. CDR3 size: 15 residues. Study-level points and caveats: Several highly homologous variants made up a TCR beta motif, and this motif appeared characteristic of ankylosing spondylitis blood.

The sequence was obtained from a male donor with ankylosing spondylitis. The sample comprised blood, either unsorted or a sorted T cell fraction (not recorded which). V and J are TRBV10-2 and TRBJ1-4, with no clear D. The CDR3 nucleotides are TGCGCCAGCAGGGCCTTTTTGGCAACTAATGAAAAACTGTTTTTT. It specifies CASRAFLATNEKLFF.